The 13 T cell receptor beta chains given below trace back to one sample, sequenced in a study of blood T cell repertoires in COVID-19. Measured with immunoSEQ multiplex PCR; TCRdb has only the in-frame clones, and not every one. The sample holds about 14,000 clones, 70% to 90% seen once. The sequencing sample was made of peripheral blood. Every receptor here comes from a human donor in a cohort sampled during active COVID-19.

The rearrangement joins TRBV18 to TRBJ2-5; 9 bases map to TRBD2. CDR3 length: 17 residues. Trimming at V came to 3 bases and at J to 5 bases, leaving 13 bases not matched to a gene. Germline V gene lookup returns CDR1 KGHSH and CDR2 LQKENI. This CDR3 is CASSPLTLAGVEETQYF. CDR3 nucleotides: TGTGCCAGCTCACCCCTCACGTTAGCGGGGGTGGAGGAGACCCAGTACTTC.

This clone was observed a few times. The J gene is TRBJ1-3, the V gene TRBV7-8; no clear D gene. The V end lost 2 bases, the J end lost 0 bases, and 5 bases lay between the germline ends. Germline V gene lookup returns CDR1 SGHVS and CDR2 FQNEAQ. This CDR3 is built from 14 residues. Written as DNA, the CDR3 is TGTGCCAGCAGCTTACCCTCCTCTGGAAACACCATATATTTT. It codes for CASSLPSSGNTIYF.

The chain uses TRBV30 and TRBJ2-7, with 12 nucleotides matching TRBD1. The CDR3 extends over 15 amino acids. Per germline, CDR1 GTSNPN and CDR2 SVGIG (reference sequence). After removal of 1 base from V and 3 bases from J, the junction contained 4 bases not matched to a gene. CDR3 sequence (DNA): TGTGCCTGGAGTGCCTGGGACAGGGGGCACTACGAGCAGTACTTC. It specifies CAWSAWDRGHYEQYF.

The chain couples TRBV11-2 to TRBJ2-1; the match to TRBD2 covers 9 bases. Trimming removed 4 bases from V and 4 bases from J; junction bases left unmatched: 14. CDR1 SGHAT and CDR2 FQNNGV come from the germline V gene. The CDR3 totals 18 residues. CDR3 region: CASSSDLGGGARYNEQFF. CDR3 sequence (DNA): TGTGCCAGCAGCTCGGATTTGGGCGGGGGGGCCAGATACAATGAGCAGTTCTTC.

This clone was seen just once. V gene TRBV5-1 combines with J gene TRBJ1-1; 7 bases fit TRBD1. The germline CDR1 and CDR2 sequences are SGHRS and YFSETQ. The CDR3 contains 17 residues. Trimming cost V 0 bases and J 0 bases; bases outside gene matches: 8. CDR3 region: CASSLGLTGQLNTEAFF. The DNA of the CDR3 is TGCGCCAGCAGCTTGGGCCTGACAGGGCAGTTGAACACTGAAGCTTTCTTT.

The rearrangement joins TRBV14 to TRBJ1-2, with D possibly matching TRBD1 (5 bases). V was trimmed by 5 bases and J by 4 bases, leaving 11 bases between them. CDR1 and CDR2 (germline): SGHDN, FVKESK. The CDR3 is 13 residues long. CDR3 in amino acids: CASSMSGLYGYTF. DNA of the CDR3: TGTGCCAGCAGCATGTCAGGGCTCTATGGCTACACCTTC.

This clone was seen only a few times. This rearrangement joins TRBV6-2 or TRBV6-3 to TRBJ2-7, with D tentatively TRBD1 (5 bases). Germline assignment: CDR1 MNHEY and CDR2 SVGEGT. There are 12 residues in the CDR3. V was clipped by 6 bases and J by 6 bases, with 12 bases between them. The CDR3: CASSETVAEQYF. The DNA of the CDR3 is TGTGCCAGCAGCGAGACAGTAGCCGAGCAGTACTTC.

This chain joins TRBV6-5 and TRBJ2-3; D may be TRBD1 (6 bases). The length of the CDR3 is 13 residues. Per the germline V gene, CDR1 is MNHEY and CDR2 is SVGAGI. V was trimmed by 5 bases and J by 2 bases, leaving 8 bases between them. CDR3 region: CASSRGNTDTQYF. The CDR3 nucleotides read TGTGCCAGCAGTAGGGGGAACACAGATACGCAGTATTTT.

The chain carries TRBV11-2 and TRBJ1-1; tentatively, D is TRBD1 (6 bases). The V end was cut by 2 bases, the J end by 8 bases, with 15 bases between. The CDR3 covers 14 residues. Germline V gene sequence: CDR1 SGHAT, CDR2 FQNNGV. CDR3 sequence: CASSLSPGTSEAFF. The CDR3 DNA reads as TGTGCCAGCAGCTTAAGTCCCGGGACATCCGAAGCTTTCTTT.

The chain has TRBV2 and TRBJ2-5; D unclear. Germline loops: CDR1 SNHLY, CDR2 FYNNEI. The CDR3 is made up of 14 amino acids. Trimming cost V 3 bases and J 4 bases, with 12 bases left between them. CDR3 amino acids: CASSENGVRETQYF. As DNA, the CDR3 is TGTGCCAGCAGTGAGAACGGAGTCCGAGAGACCCAGTACTTC.

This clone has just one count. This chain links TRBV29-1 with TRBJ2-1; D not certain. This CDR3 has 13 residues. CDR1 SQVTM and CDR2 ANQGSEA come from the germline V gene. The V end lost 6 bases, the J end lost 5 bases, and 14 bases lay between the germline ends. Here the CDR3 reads CSVDFRKNNEQFF. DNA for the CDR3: TGCAGCGTAGACTTCCGGAAAAACAATGAGCAGTTCTTC.

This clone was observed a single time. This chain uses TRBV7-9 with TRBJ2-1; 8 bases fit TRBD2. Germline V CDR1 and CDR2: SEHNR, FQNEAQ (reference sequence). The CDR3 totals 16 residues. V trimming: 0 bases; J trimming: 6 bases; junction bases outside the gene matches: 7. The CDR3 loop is CASSLAGRGVRNEQFF. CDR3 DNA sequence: TGTGCCAGCAGCTTAGCGGGGCGGGGGGTTCGCAATGAGCAGTTCTTC.

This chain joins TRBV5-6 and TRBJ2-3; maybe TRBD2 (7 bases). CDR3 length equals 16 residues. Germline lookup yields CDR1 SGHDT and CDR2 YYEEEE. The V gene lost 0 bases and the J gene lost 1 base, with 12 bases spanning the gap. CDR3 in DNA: TGTGCCAGCAGCTTGGGTCGGGGGGCAGGCACAGATACGCAGTATTTT. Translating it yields CASSLGRGAGTDTQYF.